Below are 7 T cell receptor beta chains sequenced from a single sample in a study of T cell responses to AZD1222 COVID-19 vaccine. Data came from immunoSEQ multiplex PCR; TCRdb stores just in-frame clones and leaves some out. The sample lists about 90,000 clones; around 90% were seen once. Specimen: peripheral blood, collected on day 0 of MenACWY control vaccination. All receptors derive from an adult in good health.

The V call is TRBV28, the J call TRBJ1-6; 7 bases line up with TRBD1. The germline gives CDR1 MDHEN, CDR2 SYDVKM. The CDR3 is made up of 14 amino acids. V lost 5 bases and J lost 7; bases outside the gene matches: 5. CDR3 sequence (DNA): TGTGCCAGCAGTGAACAGGGGCTCAATTCACCCCTCCACTTT. Amino acids: CASSEQGLNSPLHF.

This chain links TRBV3-1 (or the pseudogene TRBV3-2) with TRBJ1-1; TRBD1 aligns across 9 bases. The CDR3 spans 15 residues. V lost 4 bases to trimming and J lost 4 bases; unmatched junction nucleotides: 7. From germline, CDR1 is LGHDT and CDR2 YNNKEL (reference sequence). CDR3 protein: CASSLEGQGTTEAFF. In DNA, the CDR3 is TGTGCCAGCAGCCTAGAGGGACAGGGCACCACTGAAGCTTTCTTT.

The rearrangement uses TRBV5-1 and TRBJ1-2; D gene ambiguous. This CDR3 has 14 residues. CDR1 and CDR2 from the germline V gene are SGHRS and YFSETQ. The V and J ends lost 3 bases and 2 bases respectively, with 11 bases between them. The CDR3 region is CASSSQIANYGYTF. The CDR3, as DNA: TGCGCCAGCAGCTCACAGATAGCCAACTATGGCTACACCTTC.

This CDR3 is CASSFADRARGYTF. DNA for the CDR3: TGTGCCAGCAGTTTCGCGGACAGGGCGAGGGGCTACACCTTC. The rearrangement links TRBV6-5 to TRBJ1-2; 8 bases fit TRBD1. V was clipped by 4 bases and J by 8 bases; unmatched bases: 9. Germline V gives CDR1 MNHEY, CDR2 SVGAGI. The CDR3 length is 14 residues.

The chain carries TRBV7-2 and TRBJ2-7; 9 bases match TRBD2. After removal of 0 bases from V and 0 bases from J, the junction contained 6 bases not matched to a gene. CDR1 and CDR2 (germline): SGHTA, FQGNSA. CDR3 size: 17 residues. CDR3 nucleotides: TGTGCCAGCAGCTTAGCTACCGGGACTAGCTTCTCCTACGAGCAGTACTTC. Its protein is CASSLATGTSFSYEQYF.

The chain's CDR3 is CASSTGGASTDTQYF. DNA of the CDR3: TGTGCCAGCAGTACTGGGGGAGCTAGCACAGATACGCAGTATTTT. This chain uses TRBV6-2 or TRBV6-3 with TRBJ2-3; possibly TRBD1 or TRBD2 for D (5 bases each). Germline V lookup: CDR1 MNHEY, CDR2 SVGEGT. V was clipped by 5 bases and J by 0 bases, with 12 bases between them. The length of the CDR3 is 15 residues.

This clone was detected only a few times. The chain carries TRBV9 and TRBJ1-3, with unresolved D. CDR3 length equals 17 residues. CDR1 SGDLS and CDR2 YYNGEE come from the germline V gene. Trimming pared 1 base from V and 0 bases from J, leaving 14 bases between. CDR3 bases: TGTGCCAGCAGCGTACTTTCCCTATCAGGCTCTGGAAACACCATATATTTT. As protein: CASSVLSLSGSGNTIYF.